One T cell receptor (beta chain) is described in this entry. The source of the sample is a study of PD-L1 blockade in urothelial cancer. Turning to the study itself: Patients arrived having already received 0 to 3 prior chemotherapy regimens. T cells were recovered from blood samples at a median of roughly 150,000. At 3 weeks after treatment start (second dose) and again at 6 weeks, blood was analyzed.

Time point here: pretreatment peripheral blood. Some clones are missing from TCRdb's copy, which holds only in-frame ones; the method was immunoSEQ multiplex PCR. This repertoire shows 85,000 to 95,000 clones, roughly 90% found once; its top ten account for 0.97%. V lost 3 bases to trimming and J lost 4 bases; unmatched junction nucleotides: 7. The CDR3 extends over 15 amino acids. Germline-derived CDR1 and CDR2 are MGHDK and SYGVNS. The clonotype comes from an elderly woman with urothelial cancer. Specimen: PBMCs, collected around atezolizumab (anti-PD-L1) treatment. The chain has TRBV25-1 and TRBJ1-1, with 8 bases identical to TRBD1. CDR3 DNA: TGTGCCAGCAGTGAGGACTACAGGGGGATCACTGAAGCTTTCTTT. Translating gives CASSEDYRGITEAFF.